This T cell receptor (beta chain) was recorded in a study of OX40 agonist ivuxolimab in advanced cancers. Trimming took off 0 bases at V and 7 bases at J, with 20 bases between the two ends. The CDR3 runs 16 residues. The germline V gene has CDR1 SGDLS and CDR2 YYNGEE. Only in-frame clones appear in the TCRdb table, and some are missing; sequencing was by immunoSEQ multiplex PCR. Of roughly 89,000 clones in the sample, 85% to 90% were seen once. The gene calls are TRBV9 and TRBJ2-7, with D tentatively TRBD1 or TRBD2 (6 bases each). The input for sequencing was CD4+ or CD8+ T cells sorted from blood, taken in a trial of the OX40 agonist ivuxolimab. This clonotype was obtained from an adult with an advanced solid tumor such as melanoma, head and neck, liver or kidney cancer. The CDR3 DNA sequence: TGTGCCAGCAGCGTAGATATTATGGGGGGCGCGAAGGAGCAGTACTTC. Translating gives CASSVDIMGGAKEQYF.